This T cell receptor beta chain was recorded in a study of OX40 agonist ivuxolimab in advanced cancers. Study overall: It was ivuxolimab, an agonistic anti-OX40 (CD134) antibody, that patients were treated with. Hepatocellular carcinoma, melanoma, renal cell or head and neck cancer was diagnosed in the dose-escalation patients. Participants averaged approximately 65 years of age (range about 23 to 79) and were roughly 80% male. Anti-PD-1, anti-PD-L1 or anti-CTLA-4 therapy given earlier was allowed, and 40% had some.

This CDR3 has 16 residues. CDR1 and CDR2 from the germline V gene are SGHNT and YYREEE (reference sequence). V shed 2 bases, J shed 3 bases, and the junction held 10 bases outside the gene matches. Only in-frame clones appear in the TCRdb table, and some are missing; sequencing was by immunoSEQ multiplex PCR. The data show tens of thousands of clones, 84% seen once. The receptor was derived from an adult with an advanced solid tumor such as melanoma, head and neck, liver or kidney cancer. The chain has TRBV5-4 and TRBJ1-1; 7 bases agree with TRBD1. Specimen: CD4+ or CD8+ T cells sorted from blood, collected in a trial of the OX40 agonist ivuxolimab. CDR3 nucleotide sequence: TGTGCCAGCAGCTTATGGACCCTTGACAGGGACACTGAAGCTTTCTTT. Its protein is CASSLWTLDRDTEAFF.